The 22 T cell receptor beta chains below come from one sample, sequenced in a study of T cell repertoires in cytomegalovirus infection. TCRdb processed the reads anew with MiXCR; each CDR3 protein has one entry. Among hundreds of thousands of distinct CDR3 sequences listed, approximately 9.5% were seen once. Sequences were obtained from PBMCs. The receptors stem from a human donor in good health (CMV status not recorded). Some clones in this sample may be carry-over from other donors' samples.

The chain couples TRBV11-2 to TRBJ2-1; D tentatively fits TRBD1 or TRBD2 (5 bases each). Germline V gene lookup returns CDR1 SGHAT and CDR2 FQNNGV. Trimming cost V 5 bases and J 5 bases, with 16 bases left between them. This CDR3 is 15 amino acids long. CDR3 nucleotide sequence: TGTGCCAGCAGCCCGAGCGGACAAGCCAACAATGAGCAGTTCTTC. Translated: CASSPSGQANNEQFF.

Only a few counts were recorded for this clonotype. The chain joins TRBV2 to TRBJ1-5; TRBD1 matches at 7 bases. The J segment lost 6 bases and the V segment lost 6 bases, leaving 11 bases of the junction unmatched. The CDR3 extends over 15 amino acids. Germline assignment: CDR1 SNHLY and CDR2 FYNNEI. The DNA for the CDR3 is TGTGCCAGCAGAGCAGGGGGAGGGGTTGGTCAGCCCCAGCATTTT. Translated: CASRAGGGVGQPQHF.

The chain couples TRBV7-3 to TRBJ2-1, with 9 nucleotides matching TRBD2. The V segment lost 3 bases and the J segment 6 bases; nucleotides outside the gene matches: 3. Germline CDR1 is SGHTA and CDR2 is FQGTGA. The CDR3 is made up of 14 amino acids. In DNA form, the CDR3 reads TGTGCCAGCAGCTTCGGACTAGCGCGCAATGAGCAGTTCTTC. This translates into CASSFGLARNEQFF.

This clonotype showed up many times. This chain joins TRBV6-6 and TRBJ2-1; D is perhaps TRBD2 (6 bases). Per germline, CDR1 MNHNY and CDR2 SVGAGI (reference sequence). V was trimmed by 2 bases and J by 1 base, leaving 15 bases between them. The CDR3 loop spans 17 amino acids. The CDR3 loop reads CASSYAGSRESYNEQFF. The CDR3 DNA sequence: TGTGCCAGCAGTTACGCCGGGAGTCGGGAATCCTACAATGAGCAGTTCTTC.

This clonotype came up a few times. The chain has TRBV7-9 and TRBJ1-1; D gene uncertain. Germline lookup yields CDR1 SEHNR and CDR2 FQNEAQ (reference sequence). CDR3 length: 15 amino acids. Deletions cut 0 bases from V and 4 bases from J, with 12 bases between. This CDR3 is CASSLALGGITEAFF. In DNA, the CDR3 is TGTGCCAGCAGCTTAGCGCTAGGAGGAATCACTGAAGCTTTCTTT.

This clonotype was seen many times. V usage is TRBV7-2 and J usage is TRBJ1-2; D gene ambiguous. Germline assignment: CDR1 SGHTA and CDR2 FQGNSA. The CDR3 runs 13 residues. V lost 3 bases to trimming and J lost 2 bases, with 7 bases between them. CDR3 amino acids: CASSFGLNYGYTF. The DNA for the CDR3 is TGTGCCAGCAGCTTTGGCCTGAACTATGGCTACACCTTC.

This clonotype was recorded many times. The rearrangement joins TRBV27 to TRBJ2-1; 10 nucleotides align to TRBD2. The ends lost 6 bases at V and 9 bases at J; junction bases unmatched: 14. The CDR3 spans 16 residues. CDR1 MNHEY and CDR2 SMNVEV come from the germline V gene (reference sequence). CDR3: CASRELAGAHLLEQFF. Here the CDR3 DNA reads TGTGCCAGCAGGGAGCTAGCGGGAGCTCATTTACTTGAGCAGTTCTTC.

The sample holds many counts of this clonotype. The CDR3 DNA sequence: TGTGCCAGCAGCTTAACGTGGGACAGCAGCCCGGAAAAACTGTTTTTT. Encoded protein: CASSLTWDSSPEKLFF. The V call is TRBV7-2, the J call TRBJ1-4, with 7 bases lining up with TRBD1. The length of the CDR3 is 16 residues. Germline CDR1 reads SGHTA; CDR2 reads FQGNSA. With 2 bases clipped from V and 8 bases from J, the junction kept 11 bases outside the gene matches.

A few counts support this clonotype. The rearrangement joins TRBV6-1 to TRBJ1-2, with D possibly TRBD1 on 6 matching bases. Trimming cost V 3 bases and J 8 bases, with 19 bases left between them. CDR3 length equals 15 residues. CDR1 and CDR2 (germline): MNHNS, SASEGT. CDR3 amino acids: CASSDRNREMNGYTF. Here the CDR3 DNA reads TGTGCCAGCAGTGACCGTAACAGGGAGATGAACGGCTACACCTTC.

In its sample, this clonotype was seen many times. Here the CDR3 reads CASSWGQLAAISDEQFF. The CDR3, as DNA: TGTGCCAGCAGCTGGGGCCAACTAGCGGCTATCTCGGATGAGCAGTTCTTC. This chain uses TRBV7-2 with TRBJ2-1; TRBD2 matches at 8 bases. V dropped 4 bases and J dropped 8; count of bases not matched to a gene: 16. Looked up from germline, CDR1 is SGHTA and CDR2 is FQGNSA. The CDR3 sequence is 17 residues long.

The CDR3 is CASSPSSGGGRETQYF. Here the CDR3 DNA reads TGTGCCAGCAGCCCCTCTAGCGGGGGAGGGAGGGAGACCCAGTACTTC. The chain links TRBV7-2 to TRBJ2-5, with 10 bases lining up with TRBD2. Trimming cost V 5 bases and J 5 bases; bases outside gene matches: 11. The CDR3 loop spans 16 amino acids. Germline CDR1 reads SGHTA; CDR2 reads FQGNSA.

As DNA, the CDR3 is TGTGCCAGCAGTTCCCCTCTGGTTAATTCACCCCTCCACTTT. Its translation is CASSSPLVNSPLHF. This sequence joins TRBV27 and TRBJ1-6, with unresolved D. V was pared by 4 bases and J by 6 bases, with 10 bases between. The CDR3 contains 14 residues. Germline assignment: CDR1 MNHEY and CDR2 SMNVEV (reference sequence).

This clonotype showed up just a few times. The chain employs TRBV12-3 or TRBV12-4 and TRBJ1-5; the D is unclear. V gave up 6 bases and J gave up 0 bases, with 12 bases separating them. The length of the CDR3 is 15 residues. DNA of the CDR3: TGTGCCAGCAGCCGGAACGGGTATAGCAATCAGCCCCAGCATTTT. Encoded protein: CASSRNGYSNQPQHF.

This clonotype occurred many times. CDR3 in amino acids: CSARGRSTWNTEAFF. Here the CDR3 DNA reads TGCAGTGCTAGGGGGCGGAGCACCTGGAACACTGAAGCTTTCTTT. J is TRBJ1-1 and V is TRBV20-1; perhaps TRBD1 as D (5 bases). CDR3 length: 15 residues. V lost 3 bases and J lost 1, with 15 bases in between. In germline, CDR1 is DFQATT, CDR2 SNEGSKA (reference sequence).

The genes are TRBV29-1 and TRBJ2-1; 7 nucleotides match TRBD2. Germline V CDR1 and CDR2: SQVTM, ANQGSEA. V gave up 4 bases and J gave up 9 bases; unmatched junction bases: 9. This CDR3 is built from 13 residues. CDR3: CSVAMAGVGEQFF. The CDR3 DNA sequence: TGCAGCGTTGCAATGGCGGGAGTTGGTGAGCAGTTCTTC.

This clonotype was found many times. This chain uses TRBV4-3 with TRBJ2-1; 7 bases line up with TRBD1. CDR1 LGHNA and CDR2 YSLEER come from the germline V gene. With 0 bases clipped from V and 9 bases from J, the junction kept 14 bases outside the gene matches. CDR3 length: 17 residues. As DNA, the CDR3 is TGCGCCAGCAGCCAAGAACTGACAGGGACCTCCAGGGTTGAGCAGTTCTTC. Residues: CASSQELTGTSRVEQFF.

This clonotype occurred once. A much larger clone differs from this one at a single base, so this may be a read error. The rearrangement uses TRBV28 and TRBJ1-4; 9 nucleotides line up with TRBD1. From germline, CDR1 is MDHEN and CDR2 SYDVKM. The CDR3 contains 14 residues. As DNA, the CDR3 is TGTGCCAGCAGCAGGGACAGGGTTATTGAAAAACTGCTTTTT. Translating gives CASSRDRVIEKLLF.

This clonotype was detected ten times or more. The rearrangement links TRBV7-9 to TRBJ2-1, with 8 bases identical to TRBD2. J lost 2 bases, V lost 1 base, and 7 bases had no gene match. Germline V gene data show CDR1 as SEHNR and CDR2 as FQNEAQ (reference sequence). This CDR3 spans 17 amino acids. The DNA for the CDR3 is TGTGCCAGCAGCTTAGTCGGTGGCGGGGGGCCCTACAATGAGCAGTTCTTC. This sequence encodes CASSLVGGGGPYNEQFF.

Ten or more counts support this clonotype. This chain connects TRBV2 to TRBJ1-1, with 12 bases that match TRBD1. The CDR3 has 17 amino acids. V trimming: 4 bases; J trimming: 4 bases; junction bases outside the gene matches: 10. CDR1 and CDR2 from the germline V gene are SNHLY and FYNNEI. CDR3 residues: CASSARDRGRTGTEAFF. CDR3 DNA: TGTGCCAGCAGTGCGCGGGACAGGGGGCGCACGGGCACTGAAGCTTTCTTT. The full variable domain, rest sourced from reference TRBV2 and TRBJ1-1, is EPEVTQTPSHQVTQMGQEVILRCVPISNHLYFYWYRQILGQKVEFLVSFYNNEISEKSEIFDDQFSVERPDGSNFTLKIRSTKLEDSAMYFCASSARDRGRTGTEAFFGQGTRLTVV.

The chain links TRBV28 to TRBJ1-1; tentative D call: TRBD1 (5 bases). With 3 bases removed from V and 4 bases from J, the gap between germline ends came to 12 bases. The CDR3 contains 14 residues. CDR1 MDHEN and CDR2 SYDVKM come from the germline V gene. CDR3 nucleotide sequence: TGTGCCAGCAGTTTCAGGGTTCCGGGCACTGAAGCTTTCTTT. It yields the protein CASSFRVPGTEAFF.

This rearrangement joins TRBV19 to TRBJ1-5; 8 bases align to TRBD1. V gave up 8 bases and J gave up 3 bases; unmatched junction bases: 9. CDR3 length equals 15 residues. From germline, CDR1 is LNHDA and CDR2 SQIVND (reference sequence). For the CDR3, the DNA is TGTGCCAGTTGCGACAGGGGCGGGCCCAATCAGCCCCAGCATTTT. It encodes CASCDRGGPNQPQHF.

This clonotype was recorded at least ten times. This chain uses TRBV7-2 with TRBJ1-5; tentatively, D is TRBD1 (5 bases). The CDR3 is 15 amino acids. The ends were cut back, 3 bases at V and 0 bases at J, with 9 bases in the middle. CDR1 and CDR2 from the germline V gene are SGHTA and FQGNSA. The CDR3 nucleotides are TGTGCCAGCAGCTTTCAAGGGGCTAGCAATCAGCCCCAGCATTTT. This gives the protein CASSFQGASNQPQHF.